Below, 12 T cell receptor beta chains from the same sample are listed, as sequenced in a study of Ad26.COV2.S vaccination and SARS-CoV-2 variants. Clones were read by immunoSEQ multiplex PCR, and TCRdb kept only the in-frame ones, dropping some. The table lists 250,000 or so clones, around 88% of them singletons. Described treatment: 19 received Ad26.COV2.S at low or high dose, single or two shots; 5 received placebo; per-sample allocation not given. Following the first vaccine or placebo injection, samples were taken on day 63. Sample: peripheral blood, taken in a trial of Ad26.COV2.S vaccine versus placebo. Every receptor here comes from a person aged 18-60 years who received the Ad26.COV2.S COVID-19 vaccine or a placebo.

V gene TRBV2 combines with J gene TRBJ1-3; 10 nucleotides agree with TRBD1. This CDR3 has 18 amino acids. After removal of 4 bases from V and 2 bases from J, the junction contained 11 bases not matched to a gene. Germline lookup yields CDR1 SNHLY and CDR2 FYNNEI. The CDR3 bases are TGTGCCAGCAGTGGACAGGGGGCGAATCAGTCCCCTGGAAACACCATATATTTT. Amino acid sequence: CASSGQGANQSPGNTIYF.

This sequence joins TRBV4-3 and TRBJ2-7; 10 bases line up with TRBD2. Germline V gene data show CDR1 as LGHNA and CDR2 as YSLEER. V was pared by 3 bases and J by 2 bases, with 7 bases of the junction left unmatched. CDR3 length: 16 residues. CDR3 residues: CASSQKGLAETYEQYF. As DNA, the CDR3 is TGCGCCAGCAGCCAGAAAGGACTAGCGGAAACCTACGAGCAGTACTTC.

The chain carries TRBV18 and TRBJ2-2; D is possibly TRBD1 or TRBD2 (5 bases each). CDR3 length equals 13 residues. The germline V gene encodes CDR1 KGHSH and CDR2 LQKENI. The ends were cut back, 3 bases at V and 10 bases at J, with 12 bases in the middle. The CDR3 nucleotides are TGTGCCAGCTCACCGACTCGGGGCATGGAGCTGTTTTTT. This encodes CASSPTRGMELFF.

V usage is TRBV6-5 and J usage is TRBJ2-3, with D possibly TRBD2 on 5 matching bases. The CDR3 runs 15 residues. Germline CDR1 is MNHEY and CDR2 is SVGAGI. The germline V and J ends were trimmed by 10 bases and 1 base, with 18 bases remaining between them. The CDR3 DNA follows: TGTGCCACCGCATCTCCCCGGGGTGGCACAGATACGCAGTATTTT. As protein: CATASPRGGTDTQYF.

V gene TRBV9 combines with J gene TRBJ1-3; no clear D. Germline-derived CDR1 and CDR2 are SGDLS and YYNGEE. The V end was cut by 4 bases, the J end by 2 bases, with 16 bases between. CDR3 length equals 16 residues. The chain's CDR3 is CASSPAEGSTGNTIYF. CDR3 DNA: TGTGCCAGCAGCCCCGCTGAGGGTTCAACTGGAAACACCATATATTTT.

This clone came up once. The chain has TRBV16 and TRBJ2-2; D unclear. The V end was cut by 0 bases, the J end by 5 bases, with 1 base between. The CDR3 has 12 amino acids. CDR1 is KGHSY, CDR2 FQNENV, per germline. CDR3 DNA: TGTGCCAGCAGCCAATCGACCGGGGAGCTGTTTTTT. It is translated as CASSQSTGELFF.

This chain joins TRBV5-4 and TRBJ1-1, with 10 bases that match TRBD1. The V and J ends lost 0 bases and 6 bases, in that order; junction bases with no gene match: 11. CDR1 and CDR2 (germline): SGHNT, YYREEE (reference sequence). CDR3 length equals 17 residues. Written as DNA, the CDR3 is TGTGCCAGCAGCTTGGCCGGTCTGGACAGGGGGTACGCTGAAGCTTTCTTT. It codes for CASSLAGLDRGYAEAFF.

The DNA for the CDR3 is TGTGCCAGCAGCTTGACGGGCTCAACAGAGACCCAGTACTTC. Its translation: CASSLTGSTETQYF. V usage is TRBV5-5 and J usage is TRBJ2-5; D gene ambiguous. Germline V gene data show CDR1 as SGHKS and CDR2 as YYEKEE (reference sequence). The CDR3 length is 14 residues. Trimming cost V 1 base and J 4 bases, with 11 bases left between them.

V is TRBV9 and J is TRBJ2-3; a weak D match, TRBD2 (5 bases). The V gene lost 4 bases and the J gene lost 5 bases, with 8 bases spanning the gap. CDR3 length: 12 residues. CDR1 and CDR2 (germline): SGDLS, YYNGEE. CDR3 coding DNA: TGTGCCAGCAGCTTCAGCGGAGATACGCAGTATTTT. It translates to CASSFSGDTQYF.

J is TRBJ1-1 and V is TRBV3-1 (or the pseudogene TRBV3-2); maybe TRBD1 (6 bases). CDR1 is LGHDT, CDR2 YNNKEL, per germline (reference sequence). V was shortened by 4 bases and J by 11 bases, with 14 bases between the two germline ends. The CDR3 has 12 amino acids. CDR3: CASSPQTGRAFF. DNA of the CDR3: TGTGCCAGCAGCCCCCAAACAGGGAGGGCTTTCTTT.

CDR3 DNA: TGTGCCAGCAGCCCCAGGGCGAACCTCTACGAGCAGTACTTC. This sequence encodes CASSPRANLYEQYF. The chain joins TRBV6-5 to TRBJ2-7; TRBD1 is a possible D gene (5 bases). V dropped 6 bases and J dropped 3 bases, with 15 bases sitting between them. There are 14 residues in the CDR3. Per germline, CDR1 MNHEY and CDR2 SVGAGI.

V and J are TRBV5-4 and TRBJ2-2, with 12 positions matching TRBD2. V shed 4 bases, J shed 5 bases, and the junction held 6 bases outside the gene matches. CDR3 length: 16 amino acids. CDR1 and CDR2 from the germline V gene are SGHNT and YYREEE (reference sequence). This CDR3 is CASSLNGLAGTGELFF. The CDR3, as DNA: TGTGCCAGCAGCCTAAATGGACTAGCGGGAACCGGGGAGCTGTTTTTT.